This passage covers 32 T cell receptor beta chains from one sample sequenced in a study of control samples from healthy donors and cancer patients. The assay was immunoSEQ multiplex PCR, and TCRdb's table has in-frame clones only and misses some. The table lists some 150,000 clones, 85% to 95% of them singletons. The sequencing sample was made of blood. The receptors originated from a man aged 40-50 years in good health.

This clone came up a few times. The chain employs TRBV12-5 and TRBJ1-5; D remains unclear. Germline V gene data show CDR1 as LGHNT and CDR2 as FRNRAP. The V end was cut by 5 bases, the J end by 1 base, with 18 bases between. The CDR3 extends over 17 amino acids. The CDR3: CASGRFFEGASNQPQHF. CDR3 sequence (DNA): TGTGCTAGTGGTAGATTTTTTGAGGGCGCGAGCAATCAGCCCCAGCATTTT.

This sequence joins TRBV5-8 and TRBJ2-5; TRBD1 matches at 7 bases. V lost 0 bases, J lost 3 bases, and 5 bases stayed unmatched. CDR1 SGHTS and CDR2 YDEGEE come from the germline V gene. The length of the CDR3 is 15 residues. The CDR3 sequence: CASSLGPGTEETQYF. The DNA of the CDR3 is TGTGCCAGCAGCTTGGGCCCCGGGACAGAAGAGACCCAGTACTTC.

This chain connects TRBV7-2 to TRBJ1-5; D possibly corresponds to TRBD1 (5 bases). Germline CDR1 reads SGHTA; CDR2 reads FQGNSA. V lost 2 bases, J lost 7 bases, and 12 bases lay in between. The CDR3 extends over 14 amino acids. CDR3 in DNA: TGTGCCAGCAGCTTATCAGGGCTCCCACAGCCCCAGCATTTT. The encoded protein is CASSLSGLPQPQHF.

This chain links TRBV2 with TRBJ1-6; D gene ambiguous. Trimming removed 7 bases from V and 0 bases from J, with 10 bases in between. Germline V CDR1 and CDR2: SNHLY, FYNNEI. The CDR3 runs to 15 residues. The CDR3 protein is CASIEDHSYNSPLHF. In nucleotides, the CDR3 is TGTGCCAGCATAGAGGACCACTCCTATAATTCACCCCTCCACTTT.

The rearrangement joins TRBV18 to TRBJ1-6; D is unclear. This CDR3 region has 13 residues. V lost 2 bases and J 9 bases, leaving 8 bases between the germline ends. Looked up from germline, CDR1 is KGHSH and CDR2 is LQKENI. The CDR3 bases are TGTGCCAGCTCACCAGGCCCATCTTCACCCCTCCACTTT. Encoded protein: CASSPGPSSPLHF.

The chain joins TRBV3-1 (or the pseudogene TRBV3-2) to TRBJ2-7; D is possibly TRBD1 (6 bases). CDR1 and CDR2 (germline): LGHDT, YNNKEL (reference sequence). This CDR3 is 14 amino acids long. V lost 4 bases and J lost 3, with 13 bases in between. In nucleotides, the CDR3 is TGTGCCAGCAGCCGGGGGCGAGGAGGCTACGAGCAGTACTTC. Its protein product is CASSRGRGGYEQYF.

This clone was detected once. This chain uses TRBV7-9 with TRBJ2-5, with D uncertain. This CDR3 contains 13 residues. Germline assignment: CDR1 SEHNR and CDR2 FQNEAQ (reference sequence). Trimming stripped 5 bases from V and 5 bases from J, with 12 bases between. The DNA of the CDR3 is TGTGCCAGCAGCCTGGACGTTGGGGAGACCCAGTACTTC. Translation: CASSLDVGETQYF.

The rearrangement uses TRBV5-6 and TRBJ1-1; no definite D call. V lost 0 bases and J lost 3, with 9 bases in between. This CDR3 is 14 amino acids long. The V gene's germline CDR1 is SGHDT and CDR2 YYEEEE. CDR3 nucleotides: TGTGCCAGCAGCTTGGCCCGGGTGCACACTGAAGCTTTCTTT. This codes for CASSLARVHTEAFF.

The V and J genes are TRBV7-9 and TRBJ2-6; D gene unclear. Germline V lookup: CDR1 SEHNR, CDR2 FQNEAQ (reference sequence). The CDR3 has 19 amino acids. Between the trimmed V and J ends, which lost 7 bases and 2 bases, there was a span of 24 bases. CDR3 coding DNA: TGTGCCAGCATCCGCTGGCAAGGAGTTGCCATGGCTGGGGCCAACGTCCTGACTTTC. Amino acids: CASIRWQGVAMAGANVLTF.

This clone was seen repeatedly, ten times or more. Here the CDR3 reads CGTSGGKTGELFF. The CDR3 DNA is TGTGGGACTAGCGGGGGGAAGACCGGGGAGCTGTTTTTT. The chain joins TRBV3-1 (or the pseudogene TRBV3-2) to TRBJ2-2; 14 positions agree with TRBD2. The CDR3 is 13 amino acids. Germline assignment: CDR1 LGHDT and CDR2 YNNKEL (reference sequence).

The CDR3 is CASTSVGGALNTGELFF. CDR3 coding DNA: TGTGCCAGTACCTCGGTAGGCGGCGCCCTGAACACCGGGGAGCTGTTTTTT. J is TRBJ2-2 and V is TRBV19; no reliable D call. The germline V gene has CDR1 LNHDA and CDR2 SQIVND (reference sequence). This CDR3 region has 17 residues. With 7 bases removed from V and 1 base from J, the gap between germline ends came to 19 bases. The variable domain in full, with the rest retrieved from reference TRBV19 and TRBJ2-2, is DGGITQSPKYLFRKEGQNVTLSCEQNLNHDAMYWYRQDPGQGLRLIYYSQIVNDFQKGDIAEGYSVSREKKESFPLTVTSAQKNPTAFYLCASTSVGGALNTGELFFGEGSRLTVL.

The J gene is TRBJ2-7, the V gene TRBV19; a possible D gene is TRBD2 (7 bases). The germline V and J ends were trimmed by 4 bases and 5 bases, with 12 bases remaining between them. The CDR3 is 13 amino acids. Germline V CDR1 and CDR2: LNHDA, SQIVND (reference sequence). The CDR3 loop reads CASSSGGRDEQYF. The CDR3 nucleotides are TGTGCCAGTAGTAGCGGGGGCCGGGACGAGCAGTACTTC.

V is TRBV4-1 and J is TRBJ2-1; D may be TRBD1 or TRBD2 (6 bases each). Germline values: CDR1 MGHRA, CDR2 YSYEKL. This CDR3 region has 15 residues. Trimming left V 4 bases short and J 3 bases short, with 13 bases between. Here the CDR3 reads CASSRRDTNYNEQFF. The CDR3 DNA reads as TGCGCCAGCAGCCGGCGGGACACCAACTACAATGAGCAGTTCTTC.

This chain connects TRBV9 to TRBJ1-4; 7 nucleotides line up with TRBD1. The CDR3 is 16 amino acids. V was pared by 2 bases and J by 7 bases, with 11 bases of the junction left unmatched. The germline CDR1 and CDR2 sequences are SGDLS and YYNGEE. The CDR3 protein is CASSVHGQGDGEKLFF. The CDR3, as DNA: TGTGCCAGCAGCGTTCATGGGCAGGGGGATGGTGAAAAACTGTTTTTT.

The sample holds one count of this clone. This chain joins TRBV6-2 or TRBV6-3 and TRBJ1-1; D ambiguous. The germline V and J ends were trimmed by 2 bases and 9 bases, with 7 bases remaining between them. Germline V gene sequence: CDR1 MNHEY, CDR2 SVGEGT. The CDR3 is 11 amino acids. The CDR3 region is CASSYPEKAFF. CDR3 sequence (DNA): TGTGCCAGCAGTTACCCAGAAAAAGCTTTCTTT.

The chain joins TRBV18 to TRBJ2-7; D assignment may be TRBD1 or TRBD2 (7 bases each). The length of the CDR3 is 13 residues. Germline lookup yields CDR1 KGHSH and CDR2 LQKENI. The V gene lost 0 bases and the J gene lost 9 bases, with 12 bases spanning the gap. The DNA for the CDR3 is TGTGCCAGCTCACCACCGACAGGGAGGGGGCAGTACTTC. It is translated as CASSPPTGRGQYF.

The gene calls are TRBV5-4 and TRBJ1-1, with a possible D match to TRBD1 (6 bases). CDR1 is SGHNT and CDR2 is YYREEE in the germline V gene (reference sequence). The CDR3 consists of 12 residues. Trimming left V 6 bases short and J 8 bases short, with 14 bases between. CDR3 nucleotides: TGTGCCAGCACATCAAACGGACAGGAAGCTTTCTTT. This encodes CASTSNGQEAFF.

The chain has TRBV11-2 and TRBJ2-1, with unresolved D. Per germline, CDR1 SGHAT and CDR2 FQNNGV. The CDR3 loop spans 12 amino acids. Trimming removed 6 bases from V and 6 bases from J, with 9 bases in between. Here the CDR3 reads CASSSTFNEQFF. DNA for the CDR3: TGTGCCAGCAGTTCGACCTTCAATGAGCAGTTCTTC.

The rearrangement links TRBV25-1 to TRBJ2-2; D not resolved. CDR1 is MGHDK and CDR2 is SYGVNS in the germline V gene. The CDR3 loop spans 12 amino acids. V gave up 0 bases and J gave up 7 bases, with 3 bases separating them. CDR3: CASSEYVGELFF. CDR3 in DNA: TGTGCCAGCAGTGAATACGTCGGGGAGCTGTTTTTT.

The CDR3 coding sequence is TGTGCCACCAGTTTTTCAACTAGCACAGATACGCAGTATTTT. This gives the protein CATSFSTSTDTQYF. The V call is TRBV24-1, the J call TRBJ2-3, with D uncertain. Germline assignment: CDR1 KGHDR and CDR2 SFDVKD. Trimming took off 6 bases at V and 0 bases at J, with 9 bases between the two ends. CDR3 length: 14 residues.

CDR3 nucleotide sequence: TGTGCCAGCAGTTACTGGCAGGGGAAGAAATATAGCAATCAGCCCCAGCATTTT. It specifies CASSYWQGKKYSNQPQHF. The V call is TRBV6-2 or TRBV6-3, the J call TRBJ1-5, with a possible D match to TRBD1 (6 bases). Trimming cost V 1 base and J 0 bases, with 16 bases left between them. The CDR3 covers 18 residues. Germline lookup yields CDR1 MNHEY and CDR2 SVGEGT.

The rearrangement joins TRBV2 to TRBJ2-3, with 7 bases identical to TRBD1. Germline CDR1 reads SNHLY; CDR2 reads FYNNEI. The CDR3 sequence is 16 residues long. Trimming removed 6 bases from V and 3 bases from J; junction bases left unmatched: 12. CDR3 amino acids: CASREQGNRATDTQYF. The CDR3 nucleotides are TGTGCCAGCAGGGAACAGGGGAATCGGGCGACAGATACGCAGTATTTT.

V gene TRBV10-3 combines with J gene TRBJ1-5, with D possibly TRBD1 on 6 matching bases. Germline lookup yields CDR1 ENHRY and CDR2 SYGVKD. The V gene lost 3 bases and the J gene lost 7 bases, with 19 bases spanning the gap. The CDR3 is 16 residues long. The CDR3 DNA is TGTGCCATCAGTGAAAGGGCGGGAACAGGGACCCAGCCCCAGCATTTT. Amino acid sequence: CAISERAGTGTQPQHF.

The V call is TRBV9, the J call TRBJ2-1; 9 nucleotides agree with TRBD1. The CDR3 runs to 14 residues. From germline, CDR1 is SGDLS and CDR2 YYNGEE. V lost 8 bases to trimming and J lost 7 bases; unmatched junction nucleotides: 10. The CDR3 region has the DNA TGTGCCAGTTGCCGGGACAGGGTTTGTAATGAGCAGTTCTTC. Its protein product is CASCRDRVCNEQFF.

To note about this clone: The germline gene is not matched at one end of the junction; a read error may be the cause. The V and J genes are TRBV23-1 and TRBJ2-7, with D hard to call. TRBV23-1 is designated an ORF whose function remains uncertain. The CDR3 is 12 amino acids. This CDR3 is CASSQSPPRSHF. CDR3 nucleotides: TGCGCCAGCAGTCAATCCCCCCCCCGAAGTCACTTC.

The chain recombines TRBV9 with TRBJ2-1; 9 bases map to TRBD2. Germline trimming cut 3 bases from V and 0 bases from J; bases unmatched to any gene: 1. The CDR3 totals 15 residues. Germline lookup yields CDR1 SGDLS and CDR2 YYNGEE. CDR3 residues: CASSGSGSSYNEQFF. CDR3 nucleotides: TGTGCCAGCAGCGGTAGCGGGAGCTCCTACAATGAGCAGTTCTTC.

V gene TRBV10-3 combines with J gene TRBJ1-2; 11 bases line up with TRBD1. The ends lost 6 bases at V and 4 bases at J; junction bases unmatched: 7. CDR3 length: 15 residues. The V gene's germline CDR1 is ENHRY and CDR2 SYGVKD. CDR3 sequence (DNA): TGTGCCATCAGCCGGGACAGGGGGGAACTCTATGGCTACACCTTC. Translation: CAISRDRGELYGYTF.

J is TRBJ2-5 and V is TRBV2; D unclear. The CDR3 is 11 amino acids. The ends were cut back, 9 bases at V and 1 base at J, with 6 bases in the middle. Germline CDR1 is SNHLY and CDR2 is FYNNEI. CDR3 nucleotides: TGTGCCAGGAGAATCCAAGAGACCCAGTACTTC. Translation: CARRIQETQYF.

This clone was observed a single time. This rearrangement joins TRBV5-1 to TRBJ2-3, with D possibly being TRBD1 or TRBD2 (5 bases each). The germline V and J ends were trimmed by 0 bases and 0 bases, with 11 bases remaining between them. The CDR3 consists of 16 residues. Germline-derived CDR1 and CDR2 are SGHRS and YFSETQ. The CDR3 DNA reads TGCGCCAGCAGCTTGGGGGACGGAACTAGCACAGATACGCAGTATTTT. Protein product: CASSLGDGTSTDTQYF.

The chain is built from TRBV5-6 and TRBJ2-3, with 9 bases matching TRBD2. This CDR3 has 18 amino acids. CDR1 is SGHDT, CDR2 YYEEEE, per germline. Trimming removed 1 base from V and 2 bases from J; junction bases left unmatched: 11. The CDR3 loop is CASSLTGSSGGHTDTQYF. The CDR3 nucleotides are TGTGCCAGCAGCTTGACCGGGAGCAGCGGGGGGCACACAGATACGCAGTATTTT.

The chain recombines TRBV28 with TRBJ2-7; TRBD2 matches 7 bases. V was clipped by 4 bases and J by 7 bases; unmatched bases: 1. The germline V gene has CDR1 MDHEN and CDR2 SYDVKM. The CDR3 runs 11 residues. The CDR3 loop is CASSWEGEQYF. The CDR3 nucleotides read TGTGCCAGCAGTTGGGAGGGGGAGCAGTACTTC.

The chain is built from TRBV25-1 and TRBJ1-6, with 10 bases matching TRBD1. Germline loops: CDR1 MGHDK, CDR2 SYGVNS. This CDR3 is 17 amino acids long. V gave up 1 base and J gave up 5 bases; unmatched junction bases: 5. CDR3 loop: CASSEWDRGPNNSPLHF. CDR3 coding DNA: TGTGCCAGCAGTGAATGGGACAGGGGCCCCAATAATTCACCCCTCCACTTT.